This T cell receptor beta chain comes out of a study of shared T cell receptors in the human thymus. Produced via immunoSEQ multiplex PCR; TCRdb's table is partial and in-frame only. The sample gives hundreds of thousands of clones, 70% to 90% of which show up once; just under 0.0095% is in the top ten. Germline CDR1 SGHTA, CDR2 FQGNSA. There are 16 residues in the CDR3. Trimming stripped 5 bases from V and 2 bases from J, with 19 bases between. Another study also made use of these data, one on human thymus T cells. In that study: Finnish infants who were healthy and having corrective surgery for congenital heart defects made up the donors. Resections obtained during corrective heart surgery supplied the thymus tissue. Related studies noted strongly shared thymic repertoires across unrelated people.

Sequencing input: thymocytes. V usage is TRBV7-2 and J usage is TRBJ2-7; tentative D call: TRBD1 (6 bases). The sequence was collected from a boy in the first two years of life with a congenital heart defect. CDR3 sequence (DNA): TGTGCCAGCAGCCCCAATCCGGGACAACGCACCTACGAGCAGTACTTC. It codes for CASSPNPGQRTYEQYF. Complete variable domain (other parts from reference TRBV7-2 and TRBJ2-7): GAGVSQSPSNKVTEKGKDVELRCDPISGHTALYWYRQSLGQGLEFLIYFQGNSAPDKSGLPSDRFSAERTGGSVSTLTIQRTQQEDSAVYLCASSPNPGQRTYEQYFGPGTRLTVT.